Listed here are 2 T cell receptor beta chains from one sample, sequenced in a study of technical replicates of blood from several donors. Produced via immunoSEQ multiplex PCR; TCRdb's table is partial and in-frame only. The sample yields 45,000 to 55,000 clones, roughly 94% seen once. Sequencing was performed on T cells isolated from PBMCs. Receptors originate from a human donor in good health.

The chain uses TRBV10-1 and TRBJ1-5; 8 bases align to TRBD1. In germline, CDR1 is WNHNN, CDR2 SYGVQD (reference sequence). After removal of 5 bases from V and 3 bases from J, the junction contained 9 bases not matched to a gene. The CDR3 covers 16 residues. CDR3 protein: CASSPSDRVDNQPQHF. CDR3 nucleotide sequence: TGCGCCAGCAGTCCCTCGGACAGGGTGGACAATCAGCCCCAGCATTTT.

This chain joins TRBV11-2 and TRBJ2-3; 9 bases are a match to TRBD2. V trimming: 4 bases; J trimming: 2 bases; junction bases outside the gene matches: 10. CDR3 length: 17 amino acids. Germline V lookup: CDR1 SGHAT, CDR2 FQNNGV. CDR3: CASSSTLTSGYTDTQYF. In nucleotides, the CDR3 is TGTGCCAGCAGCTCCACCCTGACTAGCGGTTACACAGATACGCAGTATTTT.